The 3 T cell receptor beta chains given below trace back to one sample, sequenced in a study of blood T cell repertoires in COVID-19. The repertoire was sequenced with immunoSEQ multiplex PCR; TCRdb's copy has only in-frame clones and lacks some. The profile shows more than 200,000 clones, about 91% of them singletons. The sequencing input was peripheral blood. These receptor sequences come from a woman aged 25 to 39 with COVID-19, enrolled during active disease.

As regards this clone: At one end the junction does not follow the germline gene, possibly because of a read error. This sequence joins TRBV7-7 and TRBJ2-5; no reliable D call. The CDR3 has 15 residues. Germline loops: CDR1 SSHAT, CDR2 FNYEAQ (reference sequence). CDR3 coding DNA: TGTGCTAGCAGCTTATTCGTTGGCAGGCAAGAGACCCAGTACTTC. Protein: CASSLFVGRQETQYF.

The chain links TRBV5-1 to TRBJ2-7, with 13 bases lining up with TRBD2. V shed 5 bases and J 0 bases; nucleotides not matched to a gene: 11. The CDR3 sequence is 18 residues long. The germline V gene encodes CDR1 SGHRS and CDR2 YFSETQ. CDR3 in amino acids: CASRPPGTSGTSSYEQYV. In nucleotides, the CDR3 is TGCGCCAGCAGACCACCCGGGACTAGCGGGACTAGCTCCTACGAGCAGTACGTC.

The J gene is TRBJ1-6, the V gene TRBV6-5; 7 bases are shared with TRBD1. From germline, CDR1 is MNHEY and CDR2 SVGAGI. V lost 6 bases, J lost 10 bases, and 9 bases stayed unmatched. The CDR3 length is 14 residues. The CDR3 region is CASSRETGRSPLHF. The CDR3 DNA reads as TGTGCCAGCAGCCGGGAGACAGGGCGCTCACCCCTCCACTTT.